This entry describes one T cell receptor beta chain. This clonotype was observed at least ten times. There is no known antigen for this receptor. Within one base of it there is no much larger clone, and no base qualities were kept. The record originates from a study of T cells in Graves' hyperthyroidism and ophthalmopathy (dated by TCRdb to the late 2010s). About the investigation overall: Peripheral blood was sampled at the time of initial diagnosis, prior to any treatment. To identify distinguishing TCR V-J signatures, a discovery cohort of some 100 patients was used, comprising 43 with Graves' ophthalmopathy and around 60 with stable Graves' hyperthyroidism. An independent validation cohort of around 19 hyperthyroidism patients and about 15 patients who later progressed to ophthalmopathy tested prospective prediction of ophthalmopathy. For training and testing, the 100 or so patients in the discovery cohort were randomly divided in a 7:3 ratio. The study also compared thyroid tissue and blood T-cell repertoires from about six Graves' hyperthyroidism patients. Once sampling was done, hyperthyroidism patients were given methimazole at a starting dose of 30 mg daily, whereas ophthalmopathy patients were given high-dose intravenous methylprednisolone. The paper reports TCR Vbeta CDR3 sequencing of approximately 130 peripheral blood samples: some 41 ophthalmopathy, 75 to 80 hyperthyroidism and 17 progressor patients.

Amplification of TCR beta CDR3 regions was carried out from RNA transcripts. For the first round of RT-PCR on the TCR CDR3, the HTBI primer set was used together with the Qiagen OneStep RT-PCR kit. A second multiplex PCR round built the libraries, followed by size selection and purification. Sequencing of the libraries was done on an Illumina HiSeq2000 using paired-end 100 bp reads. Per the authors' processing: SOAPnuke was used to process the raw data, with reads discarded if the reads contained adapters or uncalled bases, had a mean Phred below 15, or lacked an exact constant-primer or identifier match. COPE v1.2.5 was used to merge the high-quality paired reads, and each unique nucleotide sequence was defined as a clonotype. MiTCR v1.1 was used to align the clonotypes against IMGT TRBV, TRBD and TRBJ reference segments. Only V-J combinations with frequency above 0.0001, covering approximately 99% of repertoires, were analysed. A TCS score was defined as the ratio of F50 (clonal expansion) to E x V (chaos), with BLOSUM62-based TCRdist applied between CDR3 peptides within each V-J. Welch's t-statistics and random forest reduced fewer than 600 V-J features to under 15, which were used in a naive Bayes classifier (R e1071). The raw public data were reprocessed by TCRdb itself: fastp quality trimming at Q25, MiXCR clonotype calling, in-frame beta chains only. Every distinct CDR3 protein forms one entry, paired with its most common genes and DNA. The authors' filters were not applied to this entry. This sample holds some 570,000 distinct CDR3 sequences; 15% to 20% were observed only once. The ten largest make up 17% of the sample.

What the research found in general, with its limitations: Most expanded thyroid clonotypes (frequency above 0.001) were also found in blood, which suggests that blood repertoires may mirror thyroid immune responses. In validation, the model predicted progression to ophthalmopathy with 55% to 71% sensitivity and roughly 72% specificity, a median of approximately 6.5 months before onset. A 13 V-J signature model separated ophthalmopathy from stable hyperthyroidism, with around 91% sensitivity and 81% to 82% specificity in cross-validation and 80%/75% in testing. Sample size was not statistically predetermined, and blinding of investigators to group allocation was not performed.

In the ophthalmopathy patients, disease was moderately to severely active, with a Clinical Activity Score of 3 or more, a NOSPECS grade of 4 or more, and a duration of less than 3 months. Exclusion was applied to patients with uncontrolled infections, other autoimmune diseases, pregnancy or lactation. Diagnoses were established on the basis of clinical symptoms, serum thyroxine and TRAb, thyroid ultrasound, and orbital computed tomography. Ficoll-Paque density gradient centrifugation was used to isolate PBMCs from about 9.4 ml of fresh peripheral blood. Trizol reagent was used to extract total RNA, and RNA quality was then checked on an Agilent 2100 Bioanalyzer. The CDR3 starts with the cysteine, ends with the phenylalanine, and has 15 residues. Of all the DNA, just the CDR3 is kept, 45 bases in frame from base 1. V is pruned by 3 bases and J by 6 bases, leaving 10 bases of the junction without a gene match. The CDR1 and CDR2 encoded by the germline V gene are LGHNA and YSLEER.

The rearrangement joined TRBV4-3 to TRBJ2-7; 8 bases in the middle match TRBD1. Source material: blood. The source is a woman between 18 and 29 years old with Graves' ophthalmopathy. The CDR3: CASSQDLRGLGEQYF. At the DNA level, the sequence is TGCGCCAGCAGCCAGGACCTCAGGGGGCTCGGCGAGCAGTACTTC.